The 5 T cell receptor beta chains below all came from one sample that was sequenced in a study of shared clonotypes between healthy human individuals. The method was immunoSEQ multiplex PCR; TCRdb's version includes in-frame clones alone and lacks a portion of them. The table includes 1,400,000 or so clones, approximately 98.5% detected once. Sequenced: naive CD4+ T cells sorted from blood. Subset reported: CD45RA+ positively selected. The receptors originated from a man aged 25-40 years in good health.

This clone showed up just once. This chain links TRBV18 with TRBJ1-1, with D unclear. CDR3 length: 15 residues. Germline CDR1 reads KGHSH; CDR2 reads LQKENI. With 0 bases removed from V and 2 bases from J, the gap between germline ends came to 10 bases. In nucleotides, the CDR3 is TGTGCCAGCTCACCACCCCGCGAGGTTAACACTGAAGCTTTCTTT. It is translated as CASSPPREVNTEAFF.

The genes are TRBV5-1 and TRBJ2-2, with D perhaps matching TRBD2 (5 bases). This CDR3 contains 15 residues. Trimming took off 0 bases at V and 3 bases at J, with 9 bases between the two ends. Germline CDR1 and CDR2: SGHRS and YFSETQ. In nucleotides, the CDR3 is TGCGCCAGCAGCTTGGGAGGGTATCACACCGGGGAGCTGTTTTTT. This encodes CASSLGGYHTGELFF.

The DNA for the CDR3 is TGTGCCAGCAGCTTTAAGGGAGATCAGCCCCAGCATTTT. Amino acid sequence: CASSFKGDQPQHF. V gene TRBV7-2 combines with J gene TRBJ1-5; D is ambiguous. V was clipped by 3 bases and J by 5 bases, with 8 bases between them. The CDR3 has 13 amino acids. Germline values: CDR1 SGHTA, CDR2 FQGNSA.

V gene TRBV28 combines with J gene TRBJ1-3, with 7 positions matching TRBD1. CDR3 length: 14 amino acids. Germline V gene lookup returns CDR1 MDHEN and CDR2 SYDVKM. Trimming at V came to 6 bases and at J to 4 bases, leaving 6 bases not matched to a gene. The DNA of the CDR3 is TGTGCCAGCAGGCCGACAGGGCAAGGAAACACCATATATTTT. Translating it yields CASRPTGQGNTIYF.

The chain is built from TRBV19 and TRBJ1-1, with unresolved D. Trimming removed 5 bases from V and 3 bases from J, with 10 bases in between. CDR3 length: 13 amino acids. Per the germline V gene, CDR1 is LNHDA and CDR2 is SQIVND (reference sequence). CDR3 sequence: CASSSTLDTEAFF. CDR3 in DNA: TGTGCCAGTAGTTCAACCCTCGACACTGAAGCTTTCTTT.